Listed below are T cell receptor beta chains from one sample, sequenced in a study of blood T cell repertoires in COVID-19. The repertoire was sequenced with immunoSEQ multiplex PCR; TCRdb's copy has only in-frame clones and lacks some. The repertoire includes about 320,000 clones, 75% to 90% of them detected once, and over 4.5% sits in the top ten. Specimen: PBMCs or T cells enriched from blood (not recorded which). These receptors originate from a man aged 25-40 years who had recovered from COVID-19. Both conserved end residues are part of each CDR3. D genes are given only for firm matches. Clone size appears in some rows only: once, few, many, or a class for an expanded clone.

>15|-|TRBV6-5|TRBJ2-3|-
CASRLSGRPTDTQYF
TGTGCCAGCCGCTTGTCGGGAAGGCCCACAGATACGCAGTATTTT
>15|-|TRBV28|TRBJ2-3|TRBD1
CASSHGQGDTDTQYF
TGTGCCAGCAGTCACGGACAGGGGGACACAGATACGCAGTATTTT
>15|-|TRBV2|TRBJ2-6|-
CASSQGRPGANVLTF
TGTGCCAGCAGTCAGGGCCGCCCTGGGGCCAACGTCCTGACTTTC
>17|-|TRBV3-1/TRBV3-2|TRBJ2-3|-
CASSQGVGGWSTDTQYF
TGTGCCAGCAGCCAAGGGGTTGGCGGGTGGAGCACAGATACGCAGTATTTT
>12|-|TRBV20-1|TRBJ1-5|-
CSASDPNQPQHF
TGCAGTGCTAGTGATCCTAATCAGCCCCAGCATTTT
>15|-|TRBV19|TRBJ2-1|-
CASSIVGGGSNEQFF
TGTGCCAGTAGTATAGTTGGAGGAGGGTCCAATGAGCAGTTCTTC
>15|-|TRBV6-2/TRBV6-3|TRBJ1-4|TRBD1
CASSYGTGLREKLFF
TGTGCCAGCAGTTACGGGACAGGGCTGAGGGAAAAACTGTTTTTT
>18|once|TRBV4-1|TRBJ2-7|TRBD1
CASSQVVNTGGKSYEQYF
TGCGCCAGCAGCCAAGTCGTTAATACAGGGGGCAAATCCTACGAGCAGTACTTC
>15|-|TRBV30|TRBJ1-2|-
CAWSLGGARGYGYTF
TGTGCCTGGAGCCTAGGAGGGGCGCGGGGATATGGCTACACCTTC
>15|-|TRBV28|TRBJ1-2|TRBD1
CASTNTVTGGRGYTF
TGTGCCAGCACCAACACGGTGACAGGGGGTCGTGGCTACACCTTC
>15|-|TRBV19|TRBJ2-5|TRBD2
CASSMSSGGRETQYF
TGTGCCAGTAGTATGAGTAGCGGGGGCAGAGAGACCCAGTACTTC
>12|-|TRBV14|TRBJ2-7|-
CASSQDRYKQYF
TGTGCCAGCAGCCAAGACCGTTATAAGCAGTACTTC
>16|-|TRBV6-5|TRBJ2-5|TRBD2
CASSYGVAGGQETQYF
TGTGCCAGCAGTTACGGTGTAGCGGGGGGGCAAGAGACCCAGTACTTC
>15|-|TRBV5-8|TRBJ1-1|TRBD1
CASHLTGLGGTEAFF
TGTGCCAGCCACCTGACAGGGCTGGGGGGCACTGAAGCTTTCTTT
>13|-|TRBV7-2|TRBJ2-5|-
CASTLGLVETQYF
TGTGCCAGCACCCTAGGCCTAGTTGAGACCCAGTACTTC
>13|-|TRBV4-1|TRBJ2-7|TRBD2
CASSHAGDYEQYF
TGCGCCAGCAGCCATGCGGGGGACTACGAGCAGTACTTC
>16|-|TRBV2|TRBJ2-3|TRBD2
CASSEGWRGAGNTQYF
TGTGCCAGCAGTGAAGGTTGGCGGGGGGCCGGGAATACGCAGTATTTT
>10|-|TRBV20-1|TRBJ2-5|-
CSASLETQYF
TGCAGTGCTAGCTTGGAGACCCAGTACTTC
>13|once|TRBV18|TRBJ2-7|-
CASSPTQSYEQYF
TGTGCCAGCTCACCAACGCAGTCCTACGAGCAGTACTTC
>18|-|TRBV5-6|TRBJ2-1|TRBD2
CASSLFSGGAGAYNEQFF
TGTGCCAGCAGCTTGTTTAGCGGGGGGGCAGGCGCCTACAATGAGCAGTTCTTC
>16|-|TRBV10-1|TRBJ2-3|TRBD1
CASSEQGALTTDTQYF
TGCGCCAGCAGTGAACAGGGGGCCCTCACCACAGATACGCAGTATTTT
>13|-|TRBV4-2|TRBJ2-7|-
CASSQLGRGEQYF
TGTGCCAGCAGCCAATTAGGCAGGGGCGAGCAGTACTTC
>22|-|TRBV18|TRBJ2-6|-
CASSPPNVPLVLTFSGANVLTF
TGTGCCAGCTCACCACCTAATGTTCCGTTAGTATTAACCTTCTCTGGGGCCAACGTCCTGACTTTC
>18|once|TRBV24-1|TRBJ2-1|TRBD1
CATSDSGGTGGFYNEQFF
TGTGCCACCAGTGATTCTGGCGGGACAGGGGGTTTTTACAATGAGCAGTTCTTC
>15|-|TRBV28|TRBJ2-2|-
CASRRLRTNTGELFF
TGTGCCAGCAGGCGATTGCGGACGAACACCGGGGAGCTGTTTTTT
>16|-|TRBV6-5|TRBJ1-6|TRBD1
CASSYSQGALNSPLHF
TGTGCCAGCAGTTACTCGCAGGGGGCATTAAATTCACCCCTCCACTTT
>16|once|TRBV3-1/TRBV3-2|TRBJ1-2|-
CASSHNRSPARHGYTF
TGTGCCAGCAGCCATAACAGGTCTCCGGCTAGGCATGGCTACACCTTC
>15|-|TRBV5-4|TRBJ2-7|TRBD1
CASSLGQGLIYEQYF
TGTGCCAGCAGCTTAGGACAGGGGCTAATATACGAGCAGTACTTC
>15|-|TRBV19|TRBJ2-5|-
CASSIDMEGAETQYF
TGTGCCAGTAGTATAGATATGGAGGGGGCGGAGACCCAGTACTTC
>15|-|TRBV24-1|TRBJ2-5|-
CATSDFRGRRENQYF
TGTGCCACCAGTGATTTCCGGGGAAGGAGGGAGAACCAGTACTTC
>15|-|TRBV19|TRBJ1-5|-
CASSLGGQYSQPQHF
TGTGCCAGTTCTCTAGGCGGGCAGTACTCTCAGCCCCAGCATTTT
>17|-|TRBV27|TRBJ2-4|TRBD2
CASRETSGGWGKNIQYF
TGTGCCTCCAGGGAGACTAGCGGGGGGTGGGGCAAAAACATTCAGTACTTC
>16|-|TRBV18|TRBJ2-3|-
CASSPPEQEPTDTQYF
TGTGCCAGCTCACCACCGGAACAGGAACCCACAGATACGCAGTATTTT
>14|-|TRBV27|TRBJ2-7|-
CASSLVSGSYEQYF
TGTGCCAGCAGTTTAGTTTCAGGGTCCTACGAGCAGTACTTC
>18|-|TRBV5-1|TRBJ2-3|TRBD1
CASSLASLTGLITDTQYF
TGCGCCAGCAGCTTGGCATCTTTGACAGGGCTAATCACAGATACGCAGTATTTT
>18|-|TRBV10-3|TRBJ2-7|TRBD2
CAISESGLAGPSPYEQYF
TGTGCCATCAGTGAGTCGGGACTAGCGGGGCCGTCCCCCTACGAGCAGTACTTC
>14|-|TRBV19|TRBJ1-5|TRBD1
CASNPTGEDQPQHF
TGTGCCAGTAACCCGACAGGGGAGGATCAGCCCCAGCATTTT
>14|-|TRBV28|TRBJ2-7|-
CASGLGGSSYEQYF
TGTGCCAGCGGTCTAGGAGGGAGCTCCTACGAGCAGTACTTC
>17|-|TRBV5-4|TRBJ2-5|-
CASSSKGLTGGEETQYF
TGTGCCAGCAGCTCTAAAGGATTGACAGGAGGTGAGGAGACCCAGTACTTC
>16|-|TRBV28|TRBJ2-2|TRBD1
CASRPLGQGRTGELFF
TGTGCCAGCAGACCCCTAGGACAGGGGCGGACCGGGGAGCTGTTTTTT
>15|-|TRBV28|TRBJ2-7|-
CASSFGSLRVYEQYF
TGTGCCAGCAGTTTCGGGAGTTTGAGGGTATACGAGCAGTACTTC
>15|few|TRBV27|TRBJ1-6|TRBD1
CASSFRQGRRSPLHF
TGTGCCAGCAGTTTTCGACAGGGCAGGCGATCACCCCTCCACTTT
>11|-|TRBV6-5|TRBJ1-2|-
CASRFGDGYTF
TGTGCCAGCAGATTCGGGGATGGCTACACCTTC
>15|-|TRBV27|TRBJ2-3|TRBD2
CASSPGGGRTDTQYF
TGTGCCAGCAGTCCCGGGGGGGGGCGCACAGATACGCAGTATTTT
>13|-|TRBV28|TRBJ1-1|-
CASSLNGRTEAFF
TGTGCCAGCAGTTTAAACGGTCGGACTGAAGCTTTCTTT
>15|-|TRBV7-9|TRBJ1-3|-
CASSQFRVSGNTIYF
TGTGCCAGCAGCCAATTCCGGGTCTCTGGAAACACCATATATTTT
>18|-|TRBV4-1|TRBJ2-3|-
CASSQDRVATALTDTQYF
TGCGCCAGCAGCCAAGATCGGGTTGCGACCGCTCTTACAGATACGCAGTATTTT